This T cell receptor (beta chain) was sequenced for a study of CD8 T cells in Susac syndrome. The CD8+ and CD4+ T cells were negatively isolated, with the TEMRA cells enriched by FACS. Reverse transcription of roughly 0.5 to 1 ug RNA was carried out with random hexamers. Amplification of TCR beta CDR3 was carried out by immunoSEQ multiplex PCR, which covered 54 Vbeta and 13 Jbeta segments. TCRdb recomputed calls from the immunoSEQ multiplex PCR reads with MiXCR, one row per CDR3 protein. The sample gives 73,000 or so distinct CDR3 sequences, about 95% of which show up once; 0.3% to 0.45% is in the top ten. Material for sequencing was CD8+ T cells from PBMCs. The source is a human donor with multiple sclerosis.

The CDR3 nucleotides read TGTGCCAGCAGCGTCCGGGACATTTACAATGAGCAGTTCTTC. It yields the protein CASSVRDIYNEQFF. The V gene is TRBV7-8, the J gene TRBJ2-1; tentative D call: TRBD1 (6 bases). The CDR3 sequence is 14 residues long. From germline, CDR1 is SGHVS and CDR2 FQNEAQ. Trimming removed 5 bases at V and 4 bases at J, with 12 bases between.